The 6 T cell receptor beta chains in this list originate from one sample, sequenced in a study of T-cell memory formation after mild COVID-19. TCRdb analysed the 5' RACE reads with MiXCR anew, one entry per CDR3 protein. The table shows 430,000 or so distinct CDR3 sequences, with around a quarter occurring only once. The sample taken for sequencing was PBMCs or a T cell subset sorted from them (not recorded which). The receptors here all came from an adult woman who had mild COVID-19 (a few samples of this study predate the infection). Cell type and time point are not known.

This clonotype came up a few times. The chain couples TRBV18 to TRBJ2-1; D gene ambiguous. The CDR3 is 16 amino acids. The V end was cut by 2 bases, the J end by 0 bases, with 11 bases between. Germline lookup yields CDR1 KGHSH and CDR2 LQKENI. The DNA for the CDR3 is TGTGCCAGCTCACCAATCAGTCTGAGCTCCTACAATGAGCAGTTCTTC. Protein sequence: CASSPISLSSYNEQFF.

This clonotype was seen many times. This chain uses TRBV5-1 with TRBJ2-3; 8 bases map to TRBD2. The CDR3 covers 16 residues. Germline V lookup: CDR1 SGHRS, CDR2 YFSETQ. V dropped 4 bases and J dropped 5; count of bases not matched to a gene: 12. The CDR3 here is CASSPQPGLGVDTQYF. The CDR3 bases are TGCGCCAGCAGCCCCCAACCGGGACTAGGGGTAGATACGCAGTATTTT.

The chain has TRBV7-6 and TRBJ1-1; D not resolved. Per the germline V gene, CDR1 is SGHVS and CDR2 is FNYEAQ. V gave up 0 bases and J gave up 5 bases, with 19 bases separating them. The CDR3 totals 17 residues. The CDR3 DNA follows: TGTGCCAGCAGCTTAGCGCTCTTCCGGGCGGGAGGAACTGAAGCTTTCTTT. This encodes CASSLALFRAGGTEAFF.

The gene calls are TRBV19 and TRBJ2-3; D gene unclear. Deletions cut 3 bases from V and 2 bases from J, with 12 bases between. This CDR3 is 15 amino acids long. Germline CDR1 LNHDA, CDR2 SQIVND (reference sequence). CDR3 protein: CASSILSRNTDTQYF. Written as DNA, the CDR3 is TGTGCCAGTAGTATTCTCTCGCGAAACACAGATACGCAGTATTTT.

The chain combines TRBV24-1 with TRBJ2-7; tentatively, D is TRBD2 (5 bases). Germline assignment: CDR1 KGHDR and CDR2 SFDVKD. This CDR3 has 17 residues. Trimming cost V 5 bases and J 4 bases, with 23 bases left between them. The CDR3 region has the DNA TGTGCCACCAGTGCTGTGAGGACTGACGGGGTTGGGTACGAGCAGTACTTC. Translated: CATSAVRTDGVGYEQYF.

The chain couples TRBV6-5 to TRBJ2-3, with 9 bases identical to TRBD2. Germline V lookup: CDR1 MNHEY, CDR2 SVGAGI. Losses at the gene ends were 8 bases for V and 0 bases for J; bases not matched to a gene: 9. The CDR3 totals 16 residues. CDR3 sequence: CASRRTSAASTDTQYF. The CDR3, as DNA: TGTGCCAGCCGACGGACTAGCGCAGCTAGCACAGATACGCAGTATTTT.